This TCR beta chain appears in the sequencing data of a study of CD4 T cells in relation to SARS-CoV-2 and coronaviruses. V lost 1 base and J lost 4; bases outside the gene matches: 4. The CDR3 runs 15 residues. In germline, CDR1 is LGHDT, CDR2 YNNKEL (reference sequence). Unexposed donor CD4+ T cells date from 2011-2018, before the COVID-19 pandemic. The cells were cultured for less than twelve days before CD4+ T cells were isolated. Data came from immunoSEQ multiplex PCR; TCRdb stores just in-frame clones and leaves some out. The sample contains about 19,000 clones, about 80% of which appear only once. In the case of this clone: Its antigen remains unidentified.

This TCR was sampled from a human donor in good health. This rearrangement joins TRBV3-1 (or the pseudogene TRBV3-2) to TRBJ1-2, with 9 bases identical to TRBD1. Sequenced: CD4+ T cells from PBMCs, cultured in vitro. CDR3 amino acids: CASSQVDRGSYGYTF. The CDR3 DNA is TGTGCCAGCAGCCAAGTCGACAGGGGGAGCTATGGCTACACCTTC.